Reported below is one T cell receptor beta chain. Those enrolled in Seattle joined during active infection and were followed longitudinally afterward. CDR3 length: 15 amino acids. Germline values: CDR1 SGHAT, CDR2 FQNNGV. The V gene lost 1 base and the J gene lost 2 bases, with 11 bases spanning the gap. These data come from a study of blood T cell repertoires in COVID-19. Study at large: COVID-19 samples, acute and convalescent, were from the United States, Italy and Spain. The analysed material was cDNA or gDNA that came from T cells, B-cell-depleted T cells, or PBMCs.

Authors' methods: Amplifying reference gene primers gave estimates of nucleated cell counts. Using immunoSEQ multiplex PCR, the repertoire was profiled, and TCRdb retains in-frame clones only, with some absent. That table is the source of V, J and clone size, and D and trimming were worked out from the DNA. The sample holds roughly 260,000 clones, more than 90% seen once. Sequencing used peripheral blood. The source of this sequence is a person aged 18 to 35 with COVID-19, enrolled during active disease. The chain recombines TRBV11-2 with TRBJ2-5, with D unclear. CDR3 nucleotides: TGTGCCAGCAGCTTAGGTACGGTCCAACAAGAGACCCAGTACTTC. This gives the protein CASSLGTVQQETQYF. Supplemented by reference TRBV11-2 and TRBJ2-5, the full variable domain reads EAGVAQSPRYKIIEKRQSVAFWCNPISGHATLYWYQQILGQGPKLLIQFQNNGVVDDSQLPKDRFSAERLKGVDSTLKIQPAKLEDSAVYLCASSLGTVQQETQYFGPGTRLLVL.